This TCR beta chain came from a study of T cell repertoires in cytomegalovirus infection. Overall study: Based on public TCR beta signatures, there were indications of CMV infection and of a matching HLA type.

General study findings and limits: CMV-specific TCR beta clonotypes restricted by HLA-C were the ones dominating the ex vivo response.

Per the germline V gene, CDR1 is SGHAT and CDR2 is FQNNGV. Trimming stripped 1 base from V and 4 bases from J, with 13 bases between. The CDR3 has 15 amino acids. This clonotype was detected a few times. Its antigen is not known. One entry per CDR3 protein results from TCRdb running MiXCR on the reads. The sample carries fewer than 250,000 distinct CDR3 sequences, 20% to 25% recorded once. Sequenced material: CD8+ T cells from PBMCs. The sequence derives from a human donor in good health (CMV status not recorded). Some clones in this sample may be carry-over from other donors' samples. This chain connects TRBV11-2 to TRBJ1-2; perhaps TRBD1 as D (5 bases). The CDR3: CASSLAGVASYGYTF. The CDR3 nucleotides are TGTGCCAGCAGCTTAGCGGGGGTCGCTAGCTATGGCTACACCTTC.